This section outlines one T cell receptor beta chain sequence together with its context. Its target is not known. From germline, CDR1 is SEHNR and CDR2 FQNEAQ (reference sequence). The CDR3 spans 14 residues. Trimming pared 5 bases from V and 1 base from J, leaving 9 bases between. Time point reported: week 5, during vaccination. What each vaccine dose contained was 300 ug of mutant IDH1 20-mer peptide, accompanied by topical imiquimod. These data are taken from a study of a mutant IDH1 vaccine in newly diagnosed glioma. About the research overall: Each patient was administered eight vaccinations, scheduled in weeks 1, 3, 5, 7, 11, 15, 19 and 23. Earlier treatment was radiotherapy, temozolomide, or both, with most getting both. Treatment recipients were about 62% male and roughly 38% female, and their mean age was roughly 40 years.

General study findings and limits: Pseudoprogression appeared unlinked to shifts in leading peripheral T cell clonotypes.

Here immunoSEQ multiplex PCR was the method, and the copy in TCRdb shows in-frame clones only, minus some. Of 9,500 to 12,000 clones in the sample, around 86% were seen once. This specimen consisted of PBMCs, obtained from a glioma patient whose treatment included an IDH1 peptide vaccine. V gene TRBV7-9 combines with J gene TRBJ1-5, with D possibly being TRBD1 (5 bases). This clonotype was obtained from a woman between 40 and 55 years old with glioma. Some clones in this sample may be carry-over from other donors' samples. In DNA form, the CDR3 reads TGTGCCAGCAGCACGGGGGAGAGCAATCAGCCCCAGCATTTT. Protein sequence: CASSTGESNQPQHF.